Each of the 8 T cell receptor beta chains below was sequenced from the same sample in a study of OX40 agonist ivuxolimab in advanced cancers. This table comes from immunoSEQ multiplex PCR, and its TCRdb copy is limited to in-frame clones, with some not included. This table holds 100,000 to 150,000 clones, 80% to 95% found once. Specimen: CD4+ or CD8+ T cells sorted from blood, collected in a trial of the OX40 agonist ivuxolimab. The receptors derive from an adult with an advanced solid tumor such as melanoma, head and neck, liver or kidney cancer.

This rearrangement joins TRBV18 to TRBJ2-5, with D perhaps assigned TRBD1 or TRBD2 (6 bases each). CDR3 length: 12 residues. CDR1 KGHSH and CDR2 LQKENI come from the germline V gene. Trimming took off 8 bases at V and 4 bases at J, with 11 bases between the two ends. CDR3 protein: CASQSGAETQYF. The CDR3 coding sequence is TGTGCCAGCCAATCGGGGGCAGAGACCCAGTACTTC.

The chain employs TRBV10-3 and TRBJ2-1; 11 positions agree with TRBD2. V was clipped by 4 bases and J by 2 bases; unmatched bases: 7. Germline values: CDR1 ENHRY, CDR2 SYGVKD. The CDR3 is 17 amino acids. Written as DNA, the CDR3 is TGTGCCATCAGTGGCCTAGCGGGGGGCCTCACCTACAATGAGCAGTTCTTC. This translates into CAISGLAGGLTYNEQFF.

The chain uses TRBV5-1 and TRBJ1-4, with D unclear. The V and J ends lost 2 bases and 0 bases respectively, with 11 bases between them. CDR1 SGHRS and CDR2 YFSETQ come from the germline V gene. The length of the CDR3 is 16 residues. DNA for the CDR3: TGCGCCAGCAGCTTCGCGGGAGTTGCAACTAATGAAAAACTGTTTTTT. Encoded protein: CASSFAGVATNEKLFF.

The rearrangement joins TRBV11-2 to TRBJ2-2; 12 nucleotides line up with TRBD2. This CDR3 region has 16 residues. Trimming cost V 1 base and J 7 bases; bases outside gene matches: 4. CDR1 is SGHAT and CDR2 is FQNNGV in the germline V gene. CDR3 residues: CASSLGLAGGFGELFF. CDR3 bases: TGTGCCAGCAGCTTAGGGCTAGCGGGAGGGTTCGGGGAGCTGTTTTTT.

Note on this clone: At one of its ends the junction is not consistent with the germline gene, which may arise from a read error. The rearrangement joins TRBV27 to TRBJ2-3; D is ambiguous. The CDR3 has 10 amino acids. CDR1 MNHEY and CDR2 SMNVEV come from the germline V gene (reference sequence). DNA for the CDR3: TGTGCCAGCGGTTTGTATACGCAGTATTTT. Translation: CASGLYTQYF.

The CDR3 loop reads CASSPPAGGYNEQFF. DNA of the CDR3: TGTGCCAGCAGCCCGCCTGCCGGGGGCTACAATGAGCAGTTCTTC. The rearrangement uses TRBV7-2 and TRBJ2-1, with D perhaps matching TRBD2 (6 bases). V lost 5 bases, J lost 3 bases, and 14 bases lay in between. Looked up from germline, CDR1 is SGHTA and CDR2 is FQGNSA. The CDR3 is 15 amino acids.

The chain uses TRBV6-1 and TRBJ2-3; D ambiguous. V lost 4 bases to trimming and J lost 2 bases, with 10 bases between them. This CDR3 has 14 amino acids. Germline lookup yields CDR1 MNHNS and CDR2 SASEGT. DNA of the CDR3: TGTGCCAGCAGTGTTCCACGATCCACAGATACGCAGTATTTT. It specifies CASSVPRSTDTQYF.

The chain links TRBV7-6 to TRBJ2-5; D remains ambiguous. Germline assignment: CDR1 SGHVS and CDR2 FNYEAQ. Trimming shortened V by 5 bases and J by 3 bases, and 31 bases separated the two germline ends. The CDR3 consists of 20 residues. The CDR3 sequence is CASSPRHPDRRRSSEETQYF. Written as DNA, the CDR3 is TGTGCCAGCAGCCCCCGCCACCCGGATCGCCGCCGGTCTAGTGAAGAGACCCAGTACTTC.